The 26 T cell receptor beta chains listed next were all sequenced from one sample in a study of shared clonotypes between healthy human individuals. Naive CD8 isolation took CD45RO-negative cells positively selected for CCR7 and excluded terminally differentiated effector memory CD45RA+ cells. Using immunoSEQ multiplex PCR, the repertoire was profiled, and TCRdb retains in-frame clones only, with some absent. This sample has about 2 million clones, with roughly 94% found just once. The sequencing sample was made of naive CD8+ T cells sorted from blood. The receptors were gathered from a man aged 18-30 years in good health.

The chain combines TRBV27 with TRBJ2-3; D is perhaps TRBD2 (5 bases). Deletions cut 6 bases from V and 6 bases from J, with 16 bases between. Per the germline V gene, CDR1 is MNHEY and CDR2 is SMNVEV (reference sequence). CDR3 length: 14 amino acids. CDR3: CASRGLSAGDTQYF. The CDR3 coding sequence is TGTGCCAGCAGGGGCCTTAGCGCGGGTGATACGCAGTATTTT.

There are a few counts of this clone. The rearrangement joins TRBV6-6 to TRBJ2-2; D unresolved. CDR3 length equals 14 residues. Trimming left V 5 bases short and J 1 base short, with 8 bases between. CDR1 and CDR2 (germline): MNHNY, SVGAGI (reference sequence). Written as DNA, the CDR3 is TGTGCCAGCAGTCTCGACAAGAACACCGGGGAGCTGTTTTTT. Translating it yields CASSLDKNTGELFF.

As regards this clone: At the DNA level, this CDR3 is encoded by other sequences in the same sample as well. This rearrangement joins TRBV6-5 to TRBJ1-2, with D possibly TRBD1 on 5 matching bases. The germline CDR1 and CDR2 sequences are MNHEY and SVGAGI. V shed 0 bases and J shed 8 bases, with 13 bases lying between them. CDR3 length: 14 residues. CDR3 sequence: CASSYSEGAQGYTF. The CDR3 bases are TGTGCCAGCAGTTACTCCGAAGGGGCGCAGGGCTACACCTTC.

The V call is TRBV9, the J call TRBJ1-2; D is perhaps TRBD1 (5 bases). Germline loops: CDR1 SGDLS, CDR2 YYNGEE. The CDR3 extends over 15 amino acids. Trimming cost V 4 bases and J 4 bases, with 17 bases left between them. The CDR3 loop reads CASSSAGYLGYGYTF. The CDR3 DNA is TGTGCCAGCAGCTCCGCAGGGTACCTCGGCTATGGCTACACCTTC.

The V call is TRBV14, the J call TRBJ1-2, with a possible D match to TRBD1 (6 bases). V shed 0 bases and J shed 7 bases, with 9 bases lying between them. The germline gives CDR1 SGHDN, CDR2 FVKESK. This CDR3 region has 13 residues. The CDR3 protein is CASSQDKGGGYTF. Written as DNA, the CDR3 is TGTGCCAGCAGCCAAGACAAGGGGGGTGGCTACACCTTC.

The rearrangement joins TRBV15 to TRBJ2-7; D might be TRBD1 (5 bases). Trimming pared 1 base from V and 0 bases from J, leaving 16 bases between. This CDR3 is built from 17 residues. Germline V gene sequence: CDR1 LNHNV, CDR2 YYDKDF (reference sequence). The CDR3 here is CATSRVNGQGSSYEQYF. The CDR3 coding sequence is TGTGCCACCAGCAGAGTAAACGGGCAGGGCAGCTCCTACGAGCAGTACTTC.

This chain uses TRBV5-6 with TRBJ1-3; no clear D gene. The CDR3 is 17 amino acids. Germline CDR1 is SGHDT and CDR2 is YYEEEE. The V end was cut by 0 bases, the J end by 0 bases, with 13 bases between. CDR3 in DNA: TGTGCCAGCAGCTTGGGGACGACCACGTTCTCTGGAAACACCATATATTTT. This gives the protein CASSLGTTTFSGNTIYF.

In the case of this clone: The same CDR3 also results from other DNA sequences found in this sample. V is TRBV13 and J is TRBJ2-7; 7 positions match TRBD1. Trimming at V came to 5 bases and at J to 4 bases, leaving 2 bases not matched to a gene. The CDR3 is 12 amino acids. The V gene's germline CDR1 is PRHDT and CDR2 FYEKMQ (reference sequence). The CDR3 DNA reads as TGTGCCAGCAGCACGACAGGGTACGAGCAGTACTTC. This encodes CASSTTGYEQYF.

J is TRBJ2-5 and V is TRBV19; no firm D call. Germline V gene sequence: CDR1 LNHDA, CDR2 SQIVND (reference sequence). V gave up 0 bases and J gave up 4 bases, with 12 bases separating them. This CDR3 contains 15 residues. The DNA of the CDR3 is TGTGCCAGTAGTATAGAAGGGCCCACCGGAGAGACCCAGTACTTC. It is translated as CASSIEGPTGETQYF.

The J gene is TRBJ2-1, the V gene TRBV2, with D perhaps matching TRBD2 (6 bases). In germline, CDR1 is SNHLY, CDR2 FYNNEI. V was trimmed by 6 bases and J by 0 bases, leaving 9 bases between them. This CDR3 spans 14 amino acids. The CDR3 nucleotides are TGTGCCAGCAGGCGGGACTCCTCCTACAATGAGCAGTTCTTC. The encoded protein is CASRRDSSYNEQFF.

The chain is built from TRBV18 and TRBJ1-1; D call uncertain. Germline V lookup: CDR1 KGHSH, CDR2 LQKENI. Between the trimmed V and J ends, which lost 6 bases and 5 bases, there was a span of 10 bases. This CDR3 has 12 residues. CDR3 amino acids: CASSPEGTEAFF. CDR3 DNA sequence: TGTGCCAGCTCCCCGGAGGGAACTGAAGCTTTCTTT.

V and J are TRBV7-7 and TRBJ2-7; unclear D gene. Germline V CDR1 and CDR2: SSHAT, FNYEAQ (reference sequence). The CDR3 extends over 13 amino acids. The CDR3 coding sequence is TGTGCTAGAGTCTCTAGATATTCCTACGAGCAGTACTTC. Amino acid sequence: CARVSRYSYEQYF.

The chain carries TRBV5-4 and TRBJ2-3; D gene ambiguous. Germline V gene lookup returns CDR1 SGHNT and CDR2 YYREEE (reference sequence). The CDR3 has 14 amino acids. The germline V and J ends were trimmed by 2 bases and 3 bases, with 10 bases remaining between them. The DNA of the CDR3 is TGTGCCAGCAGCTTTCGGGTAGCAACAGATACGCAGTATTTT. This codes for CASSFRVATDTQYF. Full variable domain (missing parts from reference TRBV5-4 and TRBJ2-3): ETGVTQSPTHLIKTRGQQVTLRCSSQSGHNTVSWYQQALGQGPQFIFQYYREEENGRGNFPPRFSGLQFPNYSSELNVNALELDDSALYLCASSFRVATDTQYFGPGTRLTVL.

This clone was found once. This chain joins TRBV4-1 and TRBJ2-7; 7 bases align to TRBD2. V shed 3 bases and J 2 bases; nucleotides not matched to a gene: 7. CDR1 and CDR2 (germline): MGHRA, YSYEKL. CDR3 length: 15 amino acids. The CDR3 region has the DNA TGCGCCAGCAGCCATACCTCTAGCGGAACCTACGAGCAGTACTTC. Protein: CASSHTSSGTYEQYF.

This clone was observed once. Distinct nucleotide sequences in the sample also encode this CDR3. This chain's CDR3 is CAISESGRETQYF. DNA for the CDR3: TGTGCCATCAGTGAATCTGGGCGAGAGACCCAGTACTTC. The J gene is TRBJ2-5, the V gene TRBV10-3; no firm D call. The CDR3 has 13 amino acids. The germline V gene encodes CDR1 ENHRY and CDR2 SYGVKD. Trimming took off 3 bases at V and 4 bases at J, with 9 bases between the two ends.

The V gene is TRBV7-9, the J gene TRBJ1-6; tentatively, D is TRBD1 (5 bases). The V end was cut by 5 bases, the J end by 9 bases, with 20 bases between. Germline CDR1 and CDR2: SEHNR and FQNEAQ (reference sequence). The CDR3 runs to 16 residues. In DNA, the CDR3 is TGTGCCAGCAGCGGGGGTTTCACGGGAGATCGTTCACCCCTCCACTTT. Translating gives CASSGGFTGDRSPLHF.

The V and J genes are TRBV27 and TRBJ2-7; D not certain. Per the germline V gene, CDR1 is MNHEY and CDR2 is SMNVEV (reference sequence). V was shortened by 5 bases and J by 2 bases, with 19 bases between the two germline ends. The CDR3 is 16 residues long. CDR3 DNA sequence: TGTGCCAGCAGTCCACTAATTGCGATATCTACCTACGAGCAGTACTTC. Protein product: CASSPLIAISTYEQYF.

V usage is TRBV7-9 and J usage is TRBJ2-3; either TRBD1 or TRBD2 may fit D (5 bases each). The CDR3 is 13 amino acids. Trimming removed 5 bases at V and 5 bases at J, with 11 bases between. Germline CDR1 SEHNR, CDR2 FQNEAQ (reference sequence). The CDR3 nucleotides read TGTGCCAGCAGCCCAAGGGGAGAAGATACGCAGTATTTT. Its translation: CASSPRGEDTQYF.

The rearrangement links TRBV10-2 to TRBJ1-2; possibly TRBD1 for D (6 bases). The CDR3 spans 13 residues. CDR1 and CDR2 (germline): WSHSY, SAAADI. Trimming removed 3 bases at V and 3 bases at J, with 8 bases between. DNA of the CDR3: TGCGCCAGCAGTGAATACAGGGACTATGGCTACACCTTC. It yields the protein CASSEYRDYGYTF.

As regards this clone: The same CDR3 can be traced to other DNA sequences in this sample. V and J are TRBV7-9 and TRBJ2-6; D not certain. CDR1 is SEHNR and CDR2 is FQNEAQ in the germline V gene (reference sequence). The CDR3 extends over 14 amino acids. Deletions cut 5 bases from V and 1 base from J, with 6 bases between. In DNA form, the CDR3 reads TGTGCCAGCAGCCCAACGTCTGGGGCCAACGTCCTGACTTTC. The encoded protein is CASSPTSGANVLTF.

This sequence joins TRBV5-1 and TRBJ2-2, with D tentatively TRBD1 (5 bases). CDR1 is SGHRS and CDR2 is YFSETQ in the germline V gene. Trimming removed 2 bases from V and 6 bases from J, with 8 bases in between. This CDR3 is built from 13 residues. The CDR3 sequence: CASSLSGSGELFF. DNA of the CDR3: TGCGCCAGCAGCTTATCAGGGTCCGGGGAGCTGTTTTTT.

The chain carries TRBV4-3 and TRBJ2-3; D is undetermined. Germline CDR1 and CDR2: LGHNA and YSLEER. V lost 0 bases to trimming and J lost 6 bases, with 13 bases between them. This CDR3 spans 15 amino acids. The CDR3 DNA reads as TGCGCCAGCAGCCAAGATCCCAACGAGTGGGATACGCAGTATTTT. Translating it yields CASSQDPNEWDTQYF.

The rearrangement links TRBV6-1 to TRBJ2-6; TRBD1 aligns across 9 bases. The CDR3 extends over 19 amino acids. V gave up 3 bases and J gave up 1 base; unmatched junction bases: 10. Germline V gene data show CDR1 as MNHNS and CDR2 as SASEGT. CDR3 region: CASSEVPTGGTSGANVLTF. DNA of the CDR3: TGTGCCAGCAGTGAGGTTCCGACAGGGGGGACATCTGGGGCCAACGTCCTGACTTTC.

The chain couples TRBV5-1 to TRBJ2-7; unclear D gene. Between the trimmed V and J ends, which lost 2 bases and 3 bases, there was a span of 12 bases. The CDR3 covers 14 residues. Per germline, CDR1 SGHRS and CDR2 YFSETQ. The CDR3 spells CASSLSTPYYEQYF. In nucleotides, the CDR3 is TGCGCCAGCAGCTTATCGACCCCTTACTACGAGCAGTACTTC.

CDR3 in amino acids: CASREGGKDEKLFF. The CDR3, as DNA: TGCGCCAGCAGAGAAGGGGGCAAGGATGAAAAACTGTTTTTT. The chain is built from TRBV4-1 and TRBJ1-4; 7 bases align to TRBD1. With V trimmed by 6 bases and J by 6 bases, 7 bases remained unmatched. The germline gives CDR1 MGHRA, CDR2 YSYEKL. The CDR3 has 14 residues.

This chain uses TRBV19 with TRBJ1-2; 10 bases match TRBD1. This CDR3 has 15 residues. Unmatched junction bases numbered 9, after V lost 8 bases and J lost 3 bases. Germline assignment: CDR1 LNHDA and CDR2 SQIVND (reference sequence). DNA of the CDR3: TGTGCCAGTTTACCAGACAGGGGGCTGGACTATGGCTACACCTTC. Its translation is CASLPDRGLDYGYTF.